Each of the 11 T cell receptor beta chains below was sequenced from the same sample in a study of OX40 agonist ivuxolimab in advanced cancers. Generated by immunoSEQ multiplex PCR, the TCRdb table keeps only in-frame clones and is missing some. Of approximately 50,000 clones listed, 85% to 95% are singletons. This material consisted of CD4+ or CD8+ T cells sorted from blood, taken in a trial of the OX40 agonist ivuxolimab. The receptors shown here come from an adult with an advanced solid tumor such as melanoma, head and neck, liver or kidney cancer.

This chain links TRBV9 with TRBJ2-6, with D possibly matching TRBD2 (5 bases). From germline, CDR1 is SGDLS and CDR2 YYNGEE. CDR3 length: 15 amino acids. V shed 3 bases and J shed 0 bases, with 7 bases lying between them. Written as DNA, the CDR3 is TGTGCCAGCAGCGCGAGCGGCTCTGGGGCCAACGTCCTGACTTTC. This translates into CASSASGSGANVLTF.

The chain has TRBV28 and TRBJ2-3; TRBD2 agrees at 9 bases. This CDR3 region has 16 residues. The V gene end was trimmed by 2 bases and the J gene end by 2 bases; junction bases not matched to a gene: 5. The germline V gene has CDR1 MDHEN and CDR2 SYDVKM. The CDR3 nucleotides read TGTGCCAGCAGTTTAGGGACTAGCCGATACACAGATACGCAGTATTTT. Amino acids: CASSLGTSRYTDTQYF.

The DNA for the CDR3 is TGTGCCAGCAGCCGTAGCCGAATCTACAATGAGCAGTTCTTC. It translates to CASSRSRIYNEQFF. The chain has TRBV11-3 and TRBJ2-1; D ambiguous. V lost 5 bases and J 3 bases, leaving 11 bases between the germline ends. The CDR3 is made up of 14 amino acids. The germline V gene encodes CDR1 SGHNT and CDR2 YENEEA.

The chain carries TRBV9 and TRBJ2-2, with TRBD2 identical over 12 bases. The CDR3 length is 18 residues. Trimming took 3 bases from V and 3 from J; bases not matched to a gene: 9. CDR1 SGDLS and CDR2 YYNGEE come from the germline V gene. CDR3 protein: CASSGTGTSGLDTGELFF. The CDR3 nucleotides are TGTGCCAGCAGCGGGACCGGGACTAGCGGGCTGGACACCGGGGAGCTGTTTTTT.

The CDR3 loop is CASSPWTSGRGEQFF. The CDR3, as DNA: TGCGCCAGCAGCCCTTGGACTAGCGGGAGGGGTGAGCAGTTCTTC. This chain links TRBV4-1 with TRBJ2-1; 15 bases agree with TRBD2. CDR3 length: 15 residues. Per the germline V gene, CDR1 is MGHRA and CDR2 is YSYEKL. V trimming: 4 bases; J trimming: 9 bases; junction bases outside the gene matches: 4.

The rearrangement links TRBV15 to TRBJ2-7, with a weak D call TRBD2 (6 bases). V shed 2 bases and J shed 2 bases, with 16 bases lying between them. Germline V gene data show CDR1 as LNHNV and CDR2 as YYDKDF (reference sequence). The CDR3 is 16 amino acids. CDR3 nucleotide sequence: TGTGCCACCAGCAGATCAGGAGGGGAAGGGCCCTACGAGCAGTACTTC. It codes for CATSRSGGEGPYEQYF.

This clone was detected once. The chain links TRBV9 to TRBJ2-7; D might be TRBD1 (6 bases). V lost 4 bases and J lost 7, with 12 bases in between. The CDR3 is 12 residues long. From germline, CDR1 is SGDLS and CDR2 YYNGEE. CDR3 loop: CASSPYTGEQYF. In nucleotides, the CDR3 is TGTGCCAGCAGCCCCTATACAGGGGAGCAGTACTTC.

The CDR3 DNA reads TGTGCCAGCCAATCAACTGGGAGCGGGCGATGGCCCTACGAGCAGTACTTC. The encoded protein is CASQSTGSGRWPYEQYF. The chain recombines TRBV5-6 with TRBJ2-7, with D maybe TRBD2 (6 bases). Trimming left V 7 bases short and J 2 bases short, with 25 bases between. Germline V CDR1 and CDR2: SGHDT, YYEEEE. The CDR3 is 17 amino acids. Full variable domain (remainder filled in from reference TRBV5-6 and TRBJ2-7): DAGVTQSPTHLIKTRGQQVTLRCSPKSGHDTVSWYQQALGQGPQFIFQYYEEEERQRGNFPDRFSGHQFPNYSSELNVNALLLGDSALYLCASQSTGSGRWPYEQYFGPGTRLTVT.

The V gene is TRBV7-9, the J gene TRBJ1-1; D gene ambiguous. V was shortened by 6 bases and J by 5 bases, with 13 bases between the two germline ends. This CDR3 region has 13 residues. The germline V gene encodes CDR1 SEHNR and CDR2 FQNEAQ (reference sequence). The CDR3 protein is CASSTDGWTEAFF. CDR3 coding DNA: TGTGCCAGCAGTACGGACGGTTGGACTGAAGCTTTCTTT.

The V and J genes are TRBV5-8 and TRBJ2-7; the D gene is possibly TRBD2 (7 bases). V dropped 0 bases and J dropped 2 bases, with 15 bases sitting between them. The germline gives CDR1 SGHTS, CDR2 YDEGEE. The CDR3 spans 16 residues. CDR3 coding DNA: TGTGCCAGCAGCTTGGCTCCGGGGGGCCCTGCCTACGAGCAGTACTTC. It is translated as CASSLAPGGPAYEQYF.

This clone was detected only a few times. V usage is TRBV9 and J usage is TRBJ1-1; D gene ambiguous. Trimming took off 4 bases at V and 0 bases at J, with 10 bases between the two ends. There are 14 residues in the CDR3. Per germline, CDR1 SGDLS and CDR2 YYNGEE. CDR3 bases: TGTGCCAGCAGCCCCCGGACTTTGAACACTGAAGCTTTCTTT. It codes for CASSPRTLNTEAFF.